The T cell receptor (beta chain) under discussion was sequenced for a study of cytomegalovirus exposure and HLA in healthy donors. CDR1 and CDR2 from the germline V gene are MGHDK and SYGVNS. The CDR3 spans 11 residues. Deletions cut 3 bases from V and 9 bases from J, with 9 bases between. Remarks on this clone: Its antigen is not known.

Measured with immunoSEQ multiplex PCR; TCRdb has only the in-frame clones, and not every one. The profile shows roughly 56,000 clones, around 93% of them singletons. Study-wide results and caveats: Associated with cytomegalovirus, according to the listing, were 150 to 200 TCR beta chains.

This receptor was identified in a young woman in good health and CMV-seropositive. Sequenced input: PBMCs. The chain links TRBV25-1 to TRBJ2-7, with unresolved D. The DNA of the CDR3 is TGTGCCAGCAGTGATTTCGTGCGGCAGTACTTC. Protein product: CASSDFVRQYF.